Listed here is a single T cell receptor (beta chain). This record belongs to a study of blood T cell repertoires in COVID-19. Participant-given clinical history determined each cohort assignment. Generated by immunoSEQ multiplex PCR, the TCRdb table keeps only in-frame clones and is missing some. The sample lists roughly 150,000 clones; 87% were seen once. The CDR3 length is 11 residues. Per the germline V gene, CDR1 is MDHEN and CDR2 is SYDVKM. Trimming shortened V by 3 bases and J by 6 bases, and 5 bases separated the two germline ends. The sample comprised PBMCs or T cells enriched from blood (not recorded which). The gene calls are TRBV28 and TRBJ1-2; D call uncertain. The origin of this receptor is a woman in her 40s who had been exposed to COVID-19. This CDR3 is CASSLRDGYTF. The CDR3 bases are TGTGCCAGCAGTTTGAGGGATGGCTACACCTTC.